One and the same sample provided the 13 T cell receptor beta chains below, sequenced in a study of identical twins. TCRdb reprocessed the 5' RACE reads via MiXCR and lists one record per CDR3 protein. Of hundreds of thousands of distinct CDR3 sequences listed, 15% to 20% are singletons. These data also formed part of another study, on T cells expressing NK-cell markers.

Input material: PBMCs. The origin of the receptors is a woman under 30 in good health.

This clonotype was detected only a few times. The chain recombines TRBV5-1 with TRBJ2-7, with D uncertain. The V gene lost 4 bases and the J gene lost 3 bases, with 11 bases spanning the gap. Germline CDR1 is SGHRS and CDR2 is YFSETQ. This CDR3 region has 13 residues. In DNA, the CDR3 is TGCGCCAGCAGCGGACGGACCTACTACGAGCAGTACTTC. As protein: CASSGRTYYEQYF. The whole variable domain, remainder taken from reference TRBV5-1 and TRBJ2-7, is KAGVTQTPRYLIKTRGQQVTLSCSPISGHRSVSWYQQTPGQGLQFLFEYFSETQRNKGNFPGRFSGRQFSNSRSEMNVSTLELGDSALYLCASSGRTYYEQYFGPGTRLTVT.

This chain links TRBV3-1 with TRBJ1-1; D uncertain. V was clipped by 4 bases and J by 1 base, with 13 bases between them. The germline gives CDR1 LGHDT, CDR2 YNNKEL (reference sequence). The CDR3 spans 15 residues. The CDR3 DNA is TGTGCCAGCAGCCCCCCGAGGGTCGGGAACACTGAAGCTTTCTTT. Protein: CASSPPRVGNTEAFF.

The V and J genes are TRBV7-3 and TRBJ2-1, with 9 nucleotides matching TRBD2. With 2 bases clipped from V and 12 bases from J, the junction kept 11 bases outside the gene matches. The germline gives CDR1 SGHTA, CDR2 FQGTGA. The CDR3 contains 15 residues. The CDR3 region is CASSLGGASGVSQFF. Written as DNA, the CDR3 is TGTGCCAGCAGCTTAGGGGGTGCTAGCGGGGTGTCGCAGTTCTTC.

This clonotype came up a few times. The chain couples TRBV27 to TRBJ2-7; TRBD1 aligns across 8 bases. V was clipped by 4 bases and J by 2 bases; unmatched bases: 7. CDR1 and CDR2 (germline): MNHEY, SMNVEV (reference sequence). The CDR3 extends over 15 amino acids. The CDR3 DNA reads TGTGCCAGCAGTTCTCTGACAGGGGTTGCCTACGAGCAGTACTTC. It is translated as CASSSLTGVAYEQYF.

This clonotype has only a few counts. This chain links TRBV7-9 with TRBJ2-1, with 7 bases fitting TRBD2. CDR3 size: 15 residues. The V gene end was trimmed by 5 bases and the J gene end by 8 bases; junction bases not matched to a gene: 12. The germline V gene has CDR1 SEHNR and CDR2 FQNEAQ (reference sequence). The CDR3 DNA is TGTGCCAGCAGCCCCTCCTTCTCAGGACTAGATGAGCAGTTCTTC. It codes for CASSPSFSGLDEQFF.

The rearrangement links TRBV7-8 to TRBJ2-7, with D perhaps TRBD2 (5 bases). In germline, CDR1 is SGHVS, CDR2 FQNEAQ. CDR3 length: 16 residues. Between the trimmed V and J ends, which lost 1 base and 1 base, there was a span of 14 bases. In nucleotides, the CDR3 is TGTGCCAGCAGCTTAGAGCGCTCCTGGGAGTCCTACGAGCAGTACTTC. Translation: CASSLERSWESYEQYF.

V gene TRBV5-1 combines with J gene TRBJ1-2, with TRBD1 matching over 9 bases. This CDR3 has 12 residues. Germline CDR1 and CDR2: SGHRS and YFSETQ. Trimming at V came to 4 bases and at J to 8 bases, leaving 3 bases not matched to a gene. The CDR3 protein is CASSKGQGGYTF. The CDR3 DNA follows: TGCGCCAGCAGCAAGGGACAGGGAGGCTACACCTTC.

V gene TRBV6-5 combines with J gene TRBJ2-5, with no clear D. Trimming took off 0 bases at V and 2 bases at J, with 10 bases between the two ends. This CDR3 has 15 amino acids. The germline V gene encodes CDR1 MNHEY and CDR2 SVGAGI. The CDR3 DNA sequence: TGTGCCAGCAGTTACTCCGGACGGCGTCAAGAGACCCAGTACTTC. Amino acid sequence: CASSYSGRRQETQYF.

The table lists this clonotype with a few counts. The chain has TRBV12-3 or TRBV12-4 and TRBJ2-7, with a weak D call TRBD1 (5 bases). CDR3 size: 16 residues. The V and J ends lost 6 bases and 0 bases respectively, with 18 bases between them. CDR3 sequence (DNA): TGTGCCAGCAGCCACAGCCGACAGCCGGACTCCTACGAGCAGTACTTC. Its protein is CASSHSRQPDSYEQYF.

The J gene is TRBJ2-1, the V gene TRBV5-6; no clear D gene. Germline CDR1 and CDR2: SGHDT and YYEEEE. The V end was cut by 0 bases, the J end by 6 bases, with 7 bases between. The CDR3 length is 13 residues. The DNA for the CDR3 is TGTGCCAGCAGCTTGGGTGGGGTCAATGAGCAGTTCTTC. Protein product: CASSLGGVNEQFF.

The chain combines TRBV27 with TRBJ2-4; D gene unclear. The germline V and J ends were trimmed by 6 bases and 0 bases, with 12 bases remaining between them. Germline values: CDR1 MNHEY, CDR2 SMNVEV (reference sequence). The CDR3 loop spans 15 amino acids. The DNA of the CDR3 is TGTGCCAGCAGACGAGACTCCCTAGCCAAAAACATTCAGTACTTC. As protein: CASRRDSLAKNIQYF.

The J gene is TRBJ1-1, the V gene TRBV6-1; no reliable D call. V was cut by 4 bases and J by 1 base, with 10 bases left in between. Germline V gene data show CDR1 as MNHNS and CDR2 as SASEGT. The CDR3 is made up of 14 amino acids. The CDR3 DNA sequence: TGTGCCAGCAGTGCCCCAACATCGAACACTGAAGCTTTCTTT. This sequence encodes CASSAPTSNTEAFF.

V and J are TRBV6-5 and TRBJ2-3, with TRBD1 as a possible D gene (6 bases). Germline CDR1 MNHEY, CDR2 SVGAGI. V lost 2 bases and J 0 bases, leaving 15 bases between the germline ends. This CDR3 has 17 residues. In DNA form, the CDR3 reads TGTGCCAGCAGTTACGGGGGACACCCTACTAGCACAGATACGCAGTATTTT. Translating gives CASSYGGHPTSTDTQYF.